This T cell receptor (beta chain) came from a study of T cell repertoires in cytomegalovirus infection. Whole-study context: Indications came from public TCR beta signatures; they pointed to CMV infection and to a matching HLA type. The study, taken as a whole, reports: Cumulated frequencies of public TCR beta families served to identify carriers of CMV plus the relevant HLA.

This clonotype was observed a few times. The antigen is unknown. One entry per CDR3 protein results from TCRdb running MiXCR on the reads. Among fewer than 900,000 distinct CDR3 sequences listed, 25% to 35% were seen once. Germline CDR1 MGHDK, CDR2 SYGVNS. This CDR3 contains 14 residues. V shed 7 bases, J shed 3 bases, and the junction held 6 bases outside the gene matches. The TCR sequence derives from a human donor in good health (CMV status not recorded). Some clones in this sample may be carry-over from other donors' samples. This sample comprised cultured CD8+ T cells from PBMCs, obtained from culture after CMV antigen stimulation. The chain is built from TRBV25-1 and TRBJ2-7; 10 bases line up with TRBD2. CDR3 bases: TGTGCCAGCAAACCACTAGCGGGGATCTACGAGCAGTACTTC. It codes for CASKPLAGIYEQYF.